The 5 T cell receptor beta chains given below trace back to one sample, sequenced in a study of blood T cells in healthy people across ages. The use of a sample-barcoded 5' primer and a J-beta primer mix characterized a second PCR of 7 to 11 cycles. TCRdb independently ran MiXCR on the 5' RACE reads; one entry per CDR3 protein. The data hold fewer than 800,000 distinct CDR3 sequences, with around half observed a single time. The specimen sequenced was blood. The receptors come from a woman aged 60-70 years in good health.

J is TRBJ2-7 and V is TRBV4-3; the match to TRBD2 covers 13 bases. The tail of the sequence fits TRBJ2-5 better, so the J call may be wrong. CDR1 and CDR2 (germline): LGHNA, YSLEER. This CDR3 has 16 residues. CDR3 coding DNA: TGCGCCAGCAGCCAAGGCCAGGGACTAGCGGGGGAGACCCAGTACTTC. This encodes CASSQGQGLAGETQYF.

The chain employs TRBV10-3 and TRBJ1-1; 7 nucleotides match TRBD1. Trimming took 3 bases from V and 5 from J; bases not matched to a gene: 6. CDR1 is ENHRY, CDR2 SYGVKD, per germline. This CDR3 has 14 residues. The CDR3 loop reads CAISERDSQTEAFF. The CDR3 nucleotides are TGTGCCATCAGTGAACGGGACAGTCAGACTGAAGCTTTCTTT.

A few counts support this clonotype. The chain employs TRBV12-5 and TRBJ2-7, with D possibly TRBD1 on 6 matching bases. V was trimmed by 5 bases and J by 0 bases, leaving 8 bases between them. Looked up from germline, CDR1 is LGHNT and CDR2 is FRNRAP. CDR3 length: 13 amino acids. The CDR3 sequence is CASGPDSSYEQYF. The CDR3 bases are TGTGCTAGTGGTCCGGACAGCTCCTACGAGCAGTACTTC. Complete variable domain (other parts from reference TRBV12-5 and TRBJ2-7): DARVTQTPRHKVTEMGQEVTMRCQPILGHNTVFWYRQTMMQGLELLAYFRNRAPLDDSGMPKDRFSAEMPDATLATLKIQPSEPRDSAVYFCASGPDSSYEQYFGPGTRLTVT.

The chain couples TRBV29-1 to TRBJ2-7; 9 positions agree with TRBD2. CDR1 and CDR2 (germline): SQVTM, ANQGSEA. The V and J ends lost 5 bases and 0 bases, in that order; junction bases with no gene match: 2. The CDR3 consists of 13 residues. The CDR3 reads CSVRGRASYEQYF. DNA of the CDR3: TGCAGCGTTCGCGGGAGGGCCTCCTACGAGCAGTACTTC.

The gene calls are TRBV12-3 or TRBV12-4 and TRBJ2-1; no definite D call. This CDR3 is built from 12 residues. The V end was cut by 2 bases, the J end by 5 bases, with 4 bases between. DNA of the CDR3: TGTGCCAGCAGTTTAACCAACAATGAGCAGTTCTTC. It specifies CASSLTNNEQFF.